These 24 T cell receptor beta chains share one sample of origin, sequenced in a study of shared clonotypes between healthy human individuals. Clones were sequenced by immunoSEQ multiplex PCR, and TCRdb holds only the in-frame ones, with some missing. The table has some 2.4 million clones, 80% to 95% seen once. What was sequenced was naive CD4+ T cells from PBMCs. Regarding subset: CD45RA+ positively selected. Source of these receptors: a man aged 18 to 30 in good health. Some clones in this sample may be carry-over from other donors' samples.

Remarks on this clone: The sample contains more than one DNA sequence encoding this CDR3. The chain combines TRBV28 with TRBJ1-3, with D possibly matching TRBD1 (5 bases). The CDR3 runs to 15 residues. Germline CDR1 MDHEN, CDR2 SYDVKM. V lost 4 bases and J 3 bases, leaving 13 bases between the germline ends. CDR3 residues: CASSSGTLGGNTIYF. The DNA of the CDR3 is TGTGCCAGCAGTTCCGGGACTCTGGGTGGAAACACCATATATTTT.

This chain links TRBV9 with TRBJ1-5; possible D gene TRBD1, 6 bases. The CDR3 sequence is 14 residues long. Germline CDR1 reads SGDLS; CDR2 reads YYNGEE. V lost 3 bases and J lost 5, with 12 bases in between. CDR3 nucleotides: TGTGCCAGCAGCGGAGAGGGGGGGGATCAGCCCCAGCATTTT. This sequence encodes CASSGEGGDQPQHF.

The chain is built from TRBV6-1 and TRBJ2-3; TRBD1 matches at 8 bases. With 4 bases clipped from V and 4 bases from J, the junction kept 1 base outside the gene matches. This CDR3 contains 13 residues. Per the germline V gene, CDR1 is MNHNS and CDR2 is SASEGT. The CDR3 here is CASSGTGSDTQYF. In nucleotides, the CDR3 is TGTGCCAGCAGTGGGACAGGGTCAGATACGCAGTATTTT.

The chain is built from TRBV28 and TRBJ2-4, with a possible D match to TRBD1 (5 bases). This CDR3 region has 13 residues. V lost 8 bases and J lost 11, with 19 bases in between. Germline V gene data show CDR1 as MDHEN and CDR2 as SYDVKM. The CDR3 protein is CASESATAGFQYF. Here the CDR3 DNA reads TGTGCCAGCGAGTCAGCAACCGCAGGGTTTCAGTACTTC.

The chain uses TRBV6-5 and TRBJ2-1; a possible D gene is TRBD2 (6 bases). Trimming took off 1 base at V and 7 bases at J, with 14 bases between the two ends. Germline CDR1 and CDR2: MNHEY and SVGAGI. The CDR3 length is 15 residues. DNA for the CDR3: TGTGCCAGCAGTTACTTGGGAACCCGGGGGAATGAGCAGTTCTTC. Translated: CASSYLGTRGNEQFF.

The chain uses TRBV6-6 and TRBJ2-7; 10 nucleotides agree with TRBD2. The germline V gene encodes CDR1 MNHNY and CDR2 SVGAGI (reference sequence). J was trimmed by 3 bases and V by 4 bases; bases with no gene match: 9. CDR3 length: 16 amino acids. The CDR3 protein is CASSSPASGRGYEQYF. The DNA of the CDR3 is TGTGCCAGCAGTTCTCCTGCTAGCGGGAGAGGCTACGAGCAGTACTTC.

The V gene is TRBV30, the J gene TRBJ1-4; maybe TRBD1 (6 bases). The CDR3 extends over 13 amino acids. The V end lost 2 bases, the J end lost 8 bases, and 12 bases lay between the germline ends. The germline gives CDR1 GTSNPN, CDR2 SVGIG (reference sequence). CDR3 in DNA: TGTGCCTGGAGTCAACAGGGTGGGGAAAAACTGTTTTTT. As protein: CAWSQQGGEKLFF. The complete variable domain, with remaining parts taken from reference TRBV30 and TRBJ1-4, reads SQTIHQWPATLVQPVGSPLSLECTVEGTSNPNLYWYRQAAGRGLQLLFYSVGIGQISSEVPQNLSASRPQDRQFILSSKKLLLSDSGFYLCAWSQQGGEKLFFGSGTQLSVL.

This clone has just one count. The chain has TRBV5-1 and TRBJ2-7; no definite D call. The germline V gene encodes CDR1 SGHRS and CDR2 YFSETQ. CDR3 length equals 16 residues. Trimming removed 2 bases at V and 1 base at J, with 16 bases between. The CDR3 protein is CASSFPTTGPSYEQYF. The CDR3 nucleotides are TGCGCCAGCAGCTTTCCAACCACGGGCCCTTCCTACGAGCAGTACTTC.

The rearrangement joins TRBV28 to TRBJ1-1, with TRBD1 as a possible D gene (5 bases). Germline CDR1 MDHEN, CDR2 SYDVKM. The CDR3 length is 18 residues. Trimming took 1 base from V and 8 from J, leaving 26 bases between them. The CDR3 loop is CASSLFGSGRERDVEAFF. For the CDR3, the DNA is TGTGCCAGCAGTTTATTTGGGTCGGGTAGGGAGCGGGACGTCGAAGCTTTCTTT.

The V call is TRBV2, the J call TRBJ2-5; tentatively, D is TRBD1 or TRBD2 (5 bases each). The ends were cut back, 0 bases at V and 9 bases at J, with 17 bases in the middle. Germline-derived CDR1 and CDR2 are SNHLY and FYNNEI. The CDR3 is 15 amino acids. CDR3 loop: CASSEAGTWLLAQYF. CDR3 bases: TGTGCCAGCAGTGAAGCCGGGACGTGGTTGCTGGCCCAGTACTTC.

The chain employs TRBV10-1 and TRBJ2-2; D is unresolved. From germline, CDR1 is WNHNN and CDR2 SYGVQD (reference sequence). Trimming cost V 6 bases and J 16 bases, with 6 bases left between them. The CDR3 is 8 amino acids. The CDR3 DNA sequence: TGCGCCAGCAGGGTTCCGTTTTTT. This encodes CASRVPFF.

On this clone itself: Additional DNA sequences in this sample encode the identical CDR3. This chain joins TRBV7-9 and TRBJ1-2, with D tentatively TRBD1 (6 bases). The V gene lost 1 base and the J gene lost 5 bases, with 8 bases spanning the gap. There are 13 residues in the CDR3. Per the germline V gene, CDR1 is SEHNR and CDR2 is FQNEAQ (reference sequence). The CDR3 loop is CASSLEQGYGYTF. As DNA, the CDR3 is TGTGCCAGCAGCTTAGAACAGGGTTATGGCTACACCTTC.

This clone was observed a single time. This chain uses TRBV29-1 with TRBJ1-2; D unresolved. The CDR3 runs to 11 residues. CDR1 is SQVTM, CDR2 ANQGSEA, per germline. The ends were cut back, 2 bases at V and 9 bases at J, with 10 bases in the middle. The DNA of the CDR3 is TGCAGCGTTGAATACACCGCAAGCTACACCTTC. It specifies CSVEYTASYTF. The full variable domain, its missing parts supplied by reference TRBV29-1 and TRBJ1-2, is SAVISQKPSRDICQRGTSLTIQCQVDSQVTMMFWYRQQPGQSLTLIATANQGSEATYESGFVIDKFPISRPNLTFSTLTVSNMSPEDSSIYLCSVEYTASYTFGSGTRLTVV.

Of note for this clone: The sample carries other DNA sequences with the same CDR3. V is TRBV28 and J is TRBJ1-1, with D tentatively TRBD1 (6 bases). Trimming stripped 3 bases from V and 2 bases from J, with 10 bases between. From germline, CDR1 is MDHEN and CDR2 SYDVKM. This CDR3 comprises 14 residues. CDR3 coding DNA: TGTGCCAGCAGTTTGGGGGGGCCTAACACTGAAGCTTTCTTT. This encodes CASSLGGPNTEAFF.

The genes are TRBV10-1 and TRBJ1-2, with 9 nucleotides matching TRBD1. The CDR3 consists of 13 residues. The V gene's germline CDR1 is WNHNN and CDR2 SYGVQD (reference sequence). Unmatched junction bases numbered 6, after V lost 9 bases and J lost 4 bases. The CDR3, as DNA: TGCGCCAGAAGGACAGGGGAAGGCTATGGCTACACCTTC. It yields the protein CARRTGEGYGYTF.

About this clone: Within the sample, other DNA sequences also encode this same CDR3. J is TRBJ2-5 and V is TRBV7-2; D perhaps matches TRBD1 (5 bases). The germline V and J ends were trimmed by 1 base and 4 bases, with 7 bases remaining between them. Germline lookup yields CDR1 SGHTA and CDR2 FQGNSA. CDR3 length: 13 residues. For the CDR3, the DNA is TGTGCCAGCAGCTTAGGCAGGGCAGAGACCCAGTACTTC. Translation: CASSLGRAETQYF.

The rearrangement uses TRBV5-4 and TRBJ2-2, with D uncertain. The CDR3 is 15 amino acids. Trimming took off 4 bases at V and 0 bases at J, with 10 bases between the two ends. Germline loops: CDR1 SGHNT, CDR2 YYREEE (reference sequence). CDR3 nucleotides: TGTGCCAGCAGCCAAAGACGGACGAACACCGGGGAGCTGTTTTTT. This sequence encodes CASSQRRTNTGELFF.

The rearrangement links TRBV7-9 to TRBJ2-5; 13 bases match TRBD2. There are 16 residues in the CDR3. V shed 4 bases and J 3 bases; nucleotides not matched to a gene: 5. The germline CDR1 and CDR2 sequences are SEHNR and FQNEAQ (reference sequence). Written as DNA, the CDR3 is TGTGCCAGCAGCTGGGGACTAGCGGGGACTGAAGAGACCCAGTACTTC. Its protein is CASSWGLAGTEETQYF. The entire variable domain, with the rest obtained from reference TRBV7-9 and TRBJ2-5, is as follows: DTGVSQNPRHKITKRGQNVTFRCDPISEHNRLYWYRQTLGQGPEFLTYFQNEAQLEKSRLLSDRFSAERPKGSFSTLEIQRTEQGDSAMYLCASSWGLAGTEETQYFGPGTRLLVL.

The J gene is TRBJ2-2, the V gene TRBV7-2; D unclear. The CDR3 is made up of 15 amino acids. Deletions cut 5 bases from V and 1 base from J, with 11 bases between. Germline CDR1 is SGHTA and CDR2 is FQGNSA. The CDR3 here is CASSRRLLNTGELFF. The CDR3 DNA reads TGTGCCAGCAGCCGCAGACTCCTGAACACCGGGGAGCTGTTTTTT.

V gene TRBV4-3 combines with J gene TRBJ1-2; no firm D call. The V end lost 0 bases, the J end lost 5 bases, and 4 bases lay between the germline ends. CDR3 length equals 12 residues. Germline CDR1 is LGHNA and CDR2 is YSLEER. This CDR3 reads CASSQDGYGYTF. The CDR3 region has the DNA TGCGCCAGCAGCCAAGATGGGTATGGCTACACCTTC.

The chain carries TRBV25-1 and TRBJ2-7; D uncertain. With 9 bases removed from V and 0 bases from J, the gap between germline ends came to 9 bases. Germline V gene sequence: CDR1 MGHDK, CDR2 SYGVNS. The CDR3 is 12 residues long. Here the CDR3 DNA reads TGTGCCAGTCAGTGGAGCTCCTACGAGCAGTACTTC. Protein product: CASQWSSYEQYF.

Notes on this clone: The same CDR3 is also encoded by other DNA sequences in this sample. This chain links TRBV10-1 with TRBJ2-2; maybe TRBD2 (5 bases). Germline CDR1 is WNHNN and CDR2 is SYGVQD (reference sequence). This CDR3 spans 13 amino acids. Trimming took 3 bases from V and 5 from J, leaving 7 bases between them. The CDR3: CASSDSGTGELFF. The CDR3 coding sequence is TGCGCCAGCAGTGACTCGGGAACCGGGGAGCTGTTTTTT.

The chain combines TRBV9 with TRBJ2-1; 8 nucleotides align to TRBD2. The J segment lost 9 bases and the V segment lost 4 bases, leaving 15 bases of the junction unmatched. This CDR3 spans 16 amino acids. CDR1 is SGDLS, CDR2 YYNGEE, per germline. The CDR3 sequence is CASSFYSGTSWGEQFF. DNA for the CDR3: TGTGCCAGCAGCTTCTACTCCGGGACTAGTTGGGGTGAGCAGTTCTTC.

The gene calls are TRBV6-5 and TRBJ1-3, with D perhaps TRBD1 (5 bases). Trimming stripped 2 bases from V and 0 bases from J, with 8 bases between. The CDR3 is made up of 15 amino acids. Germline CDR1 MNHEY, CDR2 SVGAGI. The CDR3 sequence: CASSYDRTSGNTIYF. DNA for the CDR3: TGTGCCAGCAGTTACGACAGAACCTCTGGAAACACCATATATTTT.